This TCR beta chain was identified in a study of T-cell memory formation after mild COVID-19 (dated by TCRdb to about 2021). Regarding the research as a whole: Most TCR sequence clusters were specific to one of the two donors. Longitudinal TCRalpha and TCRbeta repertoire sequencing tracked T-cell clones expanding and contracting after mild COVID-19 in two donors. The cohort comprised two young, previously healthy adult volunteers, one female and one male.

TCRdb lists the instrument as Illumina NovaSeq 6000. TCRalpha and TCRbeta cDNA libraries were constructed by 5'RACE with constant-segment primers, with sample barcodes and unique molecular identifiers being introduced. Trizol reagent was used to extract RNA from every sample. The libraries were amplified in two PCR steps, and the second step added a second sample barcode and Illumina TruSeq adapters. Sequencing of libraries was performed on an Illumina NovaSeq with 2 x 150 bp paired-end reads. In the source study's methods: The reads were demultiplexed and collapsed into UMI-guided consensus sequences using migec v1.2.7. Using mixcr v2.1.11, UMI consensuses were aligned to TRA and TRB V and J templates and then assembled into clonotypes. Expanded or contracted clonotypes were those called significant by both edgeR and NoisET, with noise models trained on biological replicates. For edgeR calls, a false discovery rate-adjusted p below 0.01 and a log2 fold-change threshold of 1 were applied. As an exploratory analysis of dynamics, max-normalized trajectories of the 1000 most abundant clonotypes were examined by PCA with hierarchical clustering. The CD4 or CD8 phenotype of responding clones was assigned using the separately sequenced CD4+ and CD8+ repertoires. TCRdb reworked the public reads: Q25 trimming with fastp, MiXCR clone assembly, productive beta chains retained. For every CDR3 protein sequence, its rows merge into one entry that carries the most common genes and DNA. In this record, the V and J calls reflect TCRdb's handling and not the investigators' own analysis. This sample lists 390,000 or so distinct CDR3 sequences; about a sixth were detected once. Roughly 21% of the sample lies in the top ten.

PBMCs were isolated by Ficoll-Paque density gradient centrifugation. This clonotype has only a few counts. The antigen it binds to is not known. No quality values exist for individual bases; no much larger clone is one base distant. What the research found in general, with its limitations: Contracting CD4+ clones were located mainly in the CM and EM memory subsets, whereas CD8+ clones were found to be enriched in EMRA. The detection of some responding clones in pre-infection memory suggests that pre-existing cross-reactive memory T cells joined the SARS-CoV-2 response. SARS-CoV-2 specificity was not confirmed for the second-wave clones peaking on day 37. Only a couple of mild cases were covered by the study, and larger cohorts that include severe cases with pre-infection samples were considered necessary. Clones that contracted from day 15 to 85 showed balanced CD4/CD8 phenotypes, whereas a second wave of clones that expanded from day 15 to 37 leaned towards CD4+.

Spanning cysteine to phenylalanine, the CDR3 consists of 13 amino acids. The CDR3 DNA has 39 bases and is translated from base 1. Trimming at the junction amounts to 6 bases on V and 6 bases on J, and the germline ends lie 14 bases apart. According to the germline V gene, CDR1 reads KGHSH and CDR2 reads LQKENI. This clonotype originated in a man between 18 and 29 years old who had mild COVID-19 (a few samples of this study predate the infection). The sample titles of this study are shuffled in the database, so cell type and time point are left out; the donor was told from shared clones. The chain links TRBV18 with TRBJ1-1; the D gene remains uncertain. Input material: PBMCs or a T cell subset sorted from them (not recorded which). The CDR3 region has the sequence CASSPPGVSEAFF. The nucleotide sequence reads TGTGCCAGCTCGCCTCCAGGAGTGTCTGAAGCTTTCTTT. The CDR3, completed at both ends by the reference TRBV18 and TRBJ1-1 genes, gives the full variable domain NAGVMQNPRHLVRRRGQEARLRCSPMKGHSHVYWYRQLPEEGLKFMVYLQKENIIDESGMPKERFSAEFPKEGPSILRIQQVVRGDSAAYFCASSPPGVSEAFFGQGTRLTVV.